The rows below give T cell receptor beta chains drawn from one sample of a study of T cell responses to AZD1222 COVID-19 vaccine. Sequencing was performed with immunoSEQ multiplex PCR; in TCRdb, only in-frame clones are kept and a portion is missing. The sample holds around 59,000 clones, approximately 92% seen once. The sequencing here drew on peripheral blood, taken 28 days after the second AZD1222 dose. Receptor source: an adult who received the AZD1222 COVID-19 vaccine. The CDR3 runs from the conserved cysteine through the conserved F or W. The D gene is left open where the match is weak. Where a row states a size, it is once, few, many or the class of an expanded clone; other rows omit it.

d_gene: -; j_gene: TRBJ2-4; abundance: -; v_gene: TRBV20-1; CDR3aa: CSASSPEALAKNIQYF; CDR3nt: TGCAGTGCTAGTAGTCCAGAAGCTCTAGCCAAAAACATTCAGTACTTC
d_gene: -; j_gene: TRBJ2-5; abundance: -; v_gene: TRBV19; CDR3aa: CASMGYQETQYF; CDR3nt: TGTGCCAGTATGGGGTACCAAGAGACCCAGTACTTC
d_gene: TRBD2; j_gene: TRBJ2-2; abundance: -; v_gene: TRBV19; CDR3aa: CASRAREIVGELFF; CDR3nt: TGTGCCAGTAGGGCGCGGGAGATAGTAGGGGAGCTGTTTTTT
d_gene: -; j_gene: TRBJ2-1; abundance: -; v_gene: TRBV7-7; CDR3aa: CASSLGPGSGGPYNEQFF; CDR3nt: TGTGCCAGCAGCCTAGGGCCAGGGTCGGGGGGCCCCTACAATGAGCAGTTCTTC
d_gene: -; j_gene: TRBJ2-5; abundance: -; v_gene: TRBV27; CDR3aa: CASSFQETQYF; CDR3nt: TGTGCCAGCAGTTTCCAAGAGACCCAGTACTTC
d_gene: TRBD1; j_gene: TRBJ1-6; abundance: -; v_gene: TRBV10-1; CDR3aa: CASSDHRTGGRSPLHF; CDR3nt: TGCGCCAGCAGTGACCACCGGACAGGGGGGCGATCACCCCTCCACTTT
d_gene: TRBD1; j_gene: TRBJ2-7; abundance: -; v_gene: TRBV4-1; CDR3aa: CASSPAEGTAYEQYF; CDR3nt: TGCGCCAGCAGCCCCGCCGAAGGGACAGCCTACGAGCAGTACTTC
d_gene: TRBD1; j_gene: TRBJ1-2; abundance: -; v_gene: TRBV10-1; CDR3aa: CASSFLSPNRGIGGYTF; CDR3nt: TGCGCCAGCAGTTTTCTGTCCCCGAACAGGGGGATAGGGGGCTACACCTTC
d_gene: TRBD1; j_gene: TRBJ2-7; abundance: -; v_gene: TRBV5-1; CDR3aa: CASSLKGTGSYEQYF; CDR3nt: TGCGCCAGCAGCCTGAAGGGGACAGGGTCCTACGAGCAGTACTTC
d_gene: -; j_gene: TRBJ2-6; abundance: -; v_gene: TRBV19; CDR3aa: CASSTGDSSGANVLTF; CDR3nt: TGTGCCAGTAGTACCGGCGACAGCTCTGGGGCCAACGTCCTGACTTTC
d_gene: TRBD1; j_gene: TRBJ2-7; abundance: -; v_gene: TRBV7-6; CDR3aa: CASSSKPGQQTEQYF; CDR3nt: TGTGCCAGCAGTTCGAAGCCGGGACAGCAGACCGAGCAGTACTTC
d_gene: TRBD1; j_gene: TRBJ2-7; abundance: -; v_gene: TRBV27; CDR3aa: CASSIGQGAYEQYF; CDR3nt: TGTGCCAGCAGCATAGGACAGGGGGCCTACGAGCAGTACTTC
d_gene: -; j_gene: TRBJ1-4; abundance: -; v_gene: TRBV6-2/TRBV6-3; CDR3aa: CASSARVQTNEKLFF; CDR3nt: TGTGCCAGCAGTGCCCGTGTTCAAACTAATGAAAAACTGTTTTTT
d_gene: TRBD1; j_gene: TRBJ2-6; abundance: -; v_gene: TRBV25-1; CDR3aa: CASRPSTGAVSGANVLTF; CDR3nt: TGTGCCAGCAGACCATCGACAGGGGCCGTCTCTGGGGCCAACGTCCTGACTTTC
d_gene: -; j_gene: TRBJ2-3; abundance: -; v_gene: TRBV12-3/TRBV12-4; CDR3aa: CASSLGAADTQYF; CDR3nt: TGTGCCAGCAGTTTGGGGGCCGCAGATACGCAGTATTTT
d_gene: -; j_gene: TRBJ1-3; abundance: -; v_gene: TRBV3-1/TRBV3-2; CDR3aa: CASSHEAGVGNTIYF; CDR3nt: TGTGCCAGCAGCCATGAGGCAGGGGTCGGAAACACCATATATTTT
d_gene: -; j_gene: TRBJ1-5; abundance: -; v_gene: TRBV15; CDR3aa: CATSAVGIYQPQHF; CDR3nt: TGTGCCACCAGCGCAGTGGGCATCTATCAGCCCCAGCATTTT
d_gene: TRBD2; j_gene: TRBJ2-1; abundance: -; v_gene: TRBV12-3/TRBV12-4; CDR3aa: CASSLRLAEEQFF; CDR3nt: TGTGCCAGCAGTTTAAGGCTAGCGGAGGAGCAGTTCTTC
d_gene: TRBD2; j_gene: TRBJ2-7; abundance: -; v_gene: TRBV9; CDR3aa: CASSAGTSGIVEQYF; CDR3nt: TGTGCCAGCAGCGCCGGGACTAGCGGGATAGTCGAGCAGTACTTC
d_gene: TRBD2; j_gene: TRBJ2-5; abundance: -; v_gene: TRBV14; CDR3aa: CASSARLAGPQETQYF; CDR3nt: TGTGCCAGCAGCGCAAGACTAGCGGGGCCCCAAGAGACCCAGTACTTC
d_gene: TRBD2; j_gene: TRBJ2-3; abundance: once; v_gene: TRBV19; CDR3aa: CASSPRSGSVDTQYF; CDR3nt: TGTGCCAGTAGCCCGAGAAGCGGGAGTGTAGATACGCAGTATTTT
d_gene: TRBD1; j_gene: TRBJ1-5; abundance: -; v_gene: TRBV19; CDR3aa: CASRRDRGVQPQHF; CDR3nt: TGTGCCAGCCGAAGGGACAGGGGTGTTCAGCCCCAGCATTTT
d_gene: TRBD2; j_gene: TRBJ2-2; abundance: -; v_gene: TRBV7-8; CDR3aa: CASRPTSGSFSGELFF; CDR3nt: TGTGCCAGCAGGCCAACTAGCGGGAGTTTTTCCGGGGAGCTGTTTTTT
d_gene: -; j_gene: TRBJ1-6; abundance: few; v_gene: TRBV7-2; CDR3aa: CASSLVWAGNSPLHF; CDR3nt: TGTGCCAGCAGCTTAGTTTGGGCAGGGAATTCACCCCTCCACTTT
d_gene: -; j_gene: TRBJ1-1; abundance: -; v_gene: TRBV6-1; CDR3aa: CASSEIPGSTEAFF; CDR3nt: TGTGCCAGCAGTGAAATCCCAGGGTCCACTGAAGCTTTCTTT
d_gene: TRBD1; j_gene: TRBJ2-3; abundance: -; v_gene: TRBV9; CDR3aa: CASSSAPGTGSSTDTQYF; CDR3nt: TGTGCCAGCAGCTCAGCCCCCGGGACAGGGAGTAGCACAGATACGCAGTATTTT
d_gene: -; j_gene: TRBJ2-5; abundance: once; v_gene: TRBV11-1; CDR3aa: CASSFGRNQETQYF; CDR3nt: TGTGCCAGCAGCTTTGGGCGGAACCAAGAGACCCAGTACTTC
d_gene: -; j_gene: TRBJ1-5; abundance: -; v_gene: TRBV25-1; CDR3aa: CASTGITGQPQHF; CDR3nt: TGTGCCAGCACCGGGATAACGGGTCAGCCCCAGCATTTT
d_gene: -; j_gene: TRBJ1-3; abundance: -; v_gene: TRBV12-3/TRBV12-4; CDR3aa: CASGHPGNTIYF; CDR3nt: TGTGCCAGCGGGCATCCGGGGAACACCATATATTTT